This entry describes one T cell receptor beta chain. Its matching antigen is unknown. The study ran its PCR with 60 Vbeta and 13 Jbeta primers. Only in-frame clones appear in the TCRdb table, and some are missing; sequencing was by immunoSEQ multiplex PCR. The sample consists of fewer than 130,000 clones, roughly three quarters of them appearing once. The entry originates in a study of cytomegalovirus exposure and HLA in healthy donors. Study results and caveats: What a later analysis reportedly showed was that an Asian-associated ancestry cluster had fewer N-insertions than the approximately 670-donor mean.

CDR1 and CDR2 from the germline V gene are LGHNT and FRNRAP. This CDR3 is 16 amino acids long. V lost 3 bases and J lost 9; bases outside the gene matches: 12. This clonotype was sampled from a man younger than 45 in good health and CMV-seropositive. V and J are TRBV12-5 and TRBJ2-1; 9 bases fit TRBD2. Sequencing was carried out using PBMCs. This CDR3 is CASGFIRGGGGIEQFF. The CDR3 DNA is TGTGCTAGTGGTTTTATCCGGGGCGGGGGGGGTATTGAGCAGTTCTTC. Combining the CDR3 with reference TRBV12-5 and TRBJ2-1 gives the whole variable domain DARVTQTPRHKVTEMGQEVTMRCQPILGHNTVFWYRQTMMQGLELLAYFRNRAPLDDSGMPKDRFSAEMPDATLATLKIQPSEPRDSAVYFCASGFIRGGGGIEQFFGPGTRLTVL.